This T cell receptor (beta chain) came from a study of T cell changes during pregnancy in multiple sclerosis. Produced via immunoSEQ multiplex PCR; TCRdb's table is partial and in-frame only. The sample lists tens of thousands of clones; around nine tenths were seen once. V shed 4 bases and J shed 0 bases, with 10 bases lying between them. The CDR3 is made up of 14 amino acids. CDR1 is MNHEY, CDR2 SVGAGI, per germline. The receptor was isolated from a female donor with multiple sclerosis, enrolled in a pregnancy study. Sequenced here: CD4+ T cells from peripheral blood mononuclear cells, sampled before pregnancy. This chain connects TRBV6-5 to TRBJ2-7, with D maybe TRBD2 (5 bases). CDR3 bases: TGTGCCAGCAGTTCTACCGGAGGCTCCTACGAGCAGTACTTC. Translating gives CASSSTGGSYEQYF.